This T cell receptor beta chain was profiled in a study of T cell changes during pregnancy in multiple sclerosis. Assay: immunoSEQ multiplex PCR; the TCRdb copy retains only in-frame clones and omits some. The table includes 100,000 or so clones, around nine tenths detected once. The CDR3 is 14 amino acids. Germline CDR1 and CDR2: MNHEY and SVGAGI. Trimming removed 8 bases from V and 3 bases from J; junction bases left unmatched: 6. The source of this sequence is a female donor with multiple sclerosis, enrolled in a pregnancy study. The source material was peripheral blood, sampled in the second trimester of pregnancy. The chain links TRBV6-5 to TRBJ1-4, with TRBD1 matching over 7 bases. This chain's CDR3 is CASGRGQSNEKLFF. CDR3 sequence (DNA): TGTGCCAGCGGTCGGGGACAGTCTAATGAAAAACTGTTTTTT.